These 10 T cell receptor beta chains share one sample of origin, sequenced in a study of control samples from healthy donors and cancer patients. Assay: immunoSEQ multiplex PCR; the TCRdb copy retains only in-frame clones and omits some. This table has about 110,000 clones, approximately 84% appearing once. Sequenced sample: blood. These receptor sequences come from a man between 18 and 29 years old in good health.

The chain recombines TRBV24-1 with TRBJ1-2; D call uncertain. V was pared by 5 bases and J by 0 bases, with 15 bases between. The CDR3 is 16 residues long. In germline, CDR1 is KGHDR, CDR2 SFDVKD. The CDR3: CATSAPRTDANYGYTF. As DNA, the CDR3 is TGTGCCACCAGTGCCCCAAGGACGGATGCTAACTATGGCTACACCTTC.

This rearrangement joins TRBV9 to TRBJ2-1, with 7 bases fitting TRBD1. The V gene's germline CDR1 is SGDLS and CDR2 YYNGEE. The CDR3 runs 13 residues. Germline trimming cut 3 bases from V and 4 bases from J; bases unmatched to any gene: 1. Written as DNA, the CDR3 is TGTGCCAGCAGCGGGACAGGTTACAATGAGCAGTTCTTC. It encodes CASSGTGYNEQFF.

The chain uses TRBV6-2 or TRBV6-3 and TRBJ1-2; D perhaps matches TRBD1 (5 bases). CDR1 and CDR2 from the germline V gene are MNHEY and SVGEGT. The germline V and J ends were trimmed by 2 bases and 4 bases, with 17 bases remaining between them. This CDR3 spans 16 amino acids. CDR3 region: CASSYGYSTDLYGYTF. The CDR3 bases are TGTGCCAGCAGTTACGGATACTCGACAGACCTCTATGGCTACACCTTC.

This chain links TRBV6-2 or TRBV6-3 with TRBJ1-5; TRBD1 aligns across 8 bases. This CDR3 comprises 18 residues. With 2 bases clipped from V and 0 bases from J, the junction kept 9 bases outside the gene matches. Germline CDR1 and CDR2: MNHEY and SVGEGT. The CDR3 DNA reads as TGTGCCAGCAGTTACCCGGACAGGGCCCTTCGTAGCAATCAGCCCCAGCATTTT. Translated, it gives CASSYPDRALRSNQPQHF.

The chain employs TRBV7-9 and TRBJ1-4; no clear D. Deletions cut 1 base from V and 6 bases from J, with 9 bases between. CDR3 length: 14 amino acids. The germline gives CDR1 SEHNR, CDR2 FQNEAQ (reference sequence). CDR3 sequence (DNA): TGTGCCAGCAGCTTAGGAGGAGATTATGAAAAACTGTTTTTT. Residues: CASSLGGDYEKLFF.

This rearrangement joins TRBV6-5 to TRBJ1-2; D unclear. CDR1 and CDR2 (germline): MNHEY, SVGAGI. Trimming shortened V by 0 bases and J by 5 bases, and 16 bases separated the two germline ends. The CDR3 has 16 amino acids. CDR3 region: CASSYSFGIAGYGYTF. The CDR3, as DNA: TGTGCCAGCAGTTACTCGTTTGGGATTGCTGGGTATGGCTACACCTTC.

In this sample, this clone turned up once. The rearrangement links TRBV6-2 or TRBV6-3 to TRBJ1-6, with 8 bases aligning to TRBD1. With 0 bases clipped from V and 10 bases from J, the junction kept 5 bases outside the gene matches. The length of the CDR3 is 15 residues. Per the germline V gene, CDR1 is MNHEY and CDR2 is SVGEGT. CDR3 bases: TGTGCCAGCAGTTACTCGGGGACAGGTGGATCACCCCTCCACTTT. This sequence encodes CASSYSGTGGSPLHF.

This clone was counted a single time. The genes are TRBV4-1 and TRBJ1-5; 11 nucleotides align to TRBD1. CDR3 length: 17 amino acids. The junction had 9 bases not matched to a gene; V was cut back by 2 bases and J by 6 bases. The germline CDR1 and CDR2 sequences are MGHRA and YSYEKL. Written as DNA, the CDR3 is TGCGCCAGCAGCCAAAGAGAGGACAGGGGGCGGGTTCAGCCCCAGCATTTT. The encoded protein is CASSQREDRGRVQPQHF.

V and J are TRBV6-1 and TRBJ2-7; D may be TRBD1 (6 bases). This CDR3 has 12 residues. V lost 6 bases and J 2 bases, leaving 8 bases between the germline ends. Germline CDR1 is MNHNS and CDR2 is SASEGT. The CDR3 DNA reads TGTGCCAGCAGCCAGGGGCCCTACGAGCAGTACTTC. Protein: CASSQGPYEQYF.

The CDR3 is CASSPTLTAENTEAFF. CDR3 coding DNA: TGTGCCAGCAGCCCAACCCTGACGGCAGAGAACACTGAAGCTTTCTTT. The chain couples TRBV7-8 to TRBJ1-1; the D is unclear. The CDR3 is 16 amino acids. CDR1 is SGHVS and CDR2 is FQNEAQ in the germline V gene. The ends were cut back, 5 bases at V and 1 base at J, with 17 bases in the middle.